This is a list of T cell receptor beta chains from one sample in a study of shared clonotypes between healthy human individuals. This table comes from immunoSEQ multiplex PCR, and its TCRdb copy is limited to in-frame clones, with some not included. Counted here are 1.5 million to 2.5 million clones, less than 95% occurring once; the ten biggest clones make up 0.95% to 1.5%. The sample consisted of naive CD8+ T cells sorted from blood. The receptors come from a man aged 18 to 29 in good health. The CDR3 runs from the conserved cysteine through the conserved F or W. D genes are given only for firm matches. Clone size, where shown, is once, few, many, or a class for clones that have expanded.

v_gene	abundance	len	j_gene	d_gene	CDR3aa	CDR3nt
TRBV19	NA	12	TRBJ2-7	NA	CASSTGPYEQYF	TGTGCCAGTAGTACCGGACCCTACGAGCAGTACTTC
TRBV6-5	NA	15	TRBJ2-1	TRBD2	CASTLRLAVGDEQFF	TGTGCCAGCACTTTAAGACTAGCGGTGGGCGATGAGCAGTTCTTC
TRBV7-8	NA	16	TRBJ1-1	NA	CASSFITAPKSPEAFF	TGTGCCAGCAGCTTTATCACCGCACCCAAATCCCCTGAAGCTTTCTTT
TRBV15	NA	13	TRBJ1-2	TRBD1	CATSSGQGDGYTF	TGTGCCACCAGCTCCGGACAGGGGGATGGCTACACCTTC
TRBV6-4	NA	15	TRBJ2-7	TRBD1	CASSDSRQGAYEQYF	TGTGCCAGCAGTGACTCGCGACAGGGGGCGTACGAGCAGTACTTC
TRBV6-5	NA	13	TRBJ1-2	NA	CASSLSEAHGYTF	TGTGCCAGCAGTTTGTCCGAAGCCCATGGCTACACCTTC
TRBV9	NA	16	TRBJ2-5	TRBD2	CASSPGQAGAQETQYF	TGTGCCAGCAGCCCAGGACAAGCGGGGGCCCAAGAGACCCAGTACTTC
TRBV7-2	NA	16	TRBJ2-7	NA	CASTSWGDGTPYEQYF	TGTGCCAGCACAAGTTGGGGGGACGGGACTCCCTACGAGCAGTACTTC
TRBV6-5	NA	13	TRBJ2-5	NA	CASSSNYQETQYF	TGTGCCAGCAGCTCGAACTACCAAGAGACCCAGTACTTC
TRBV9	NA	18	TRBJ2-2	TRBD2	CASSGVGTSVLNTGELFF	TGTGCCAGCAGCGGTGTCGGGACTAGCGTATTGAACACCGGGGAGCTGTTTTTT
TRBV7-2	NA	14	TRBJ1-2	NA	CASSFLNRDYGYTF	TGTGCCAGCAGCTTTCTCAACAGGGACTATGGCTACACCTTC
TRBV19	NA	15	TRBJ1-5	NA	CASSISGYSNQPQHF	TGTGCCAGTAGTATCTCAGGGTATAGCAATCAGCCCCAGCATTTT
TRBV11-2	NA	12	TRBJ2-7	NA	CASSWTTYEQYF	TGTGCCAGCAGTTGGACCACCTACGAGCAGTACTTC
TRBV27	NA	15	TRBJ2-7	TRBD1	CASSLDRGTAYEQYF	TGTGCCAGCAGTTTGGACAGGGGAACCGCCTACGAGCAGTACTTC
TRBV12-5	NA	15	TRBJ2-1	TRBD2	CASGPSGRSSYEQFF	TGTGCTAGTGGTCCGAGCGGGAGGTCATCGTATGAGCAGTTCTTC
TRBV7-9	once	19	TRBJ1-1	NA	CASSLIGRTQRGAATEAFF	TGTGCCAGCAGCTTAATTGGTCGTACGCAAAGGGGCGCCGCTACTGAAGCTTTCTTT
TRBV5-6	NA	15	TRBJ2-2	NA	CASSFSTTNTGELFF	TGTGCCAGCAGCTTCTCGACAACGAACACCGGGGAGCTGTTTTTT
TRBV27	once	15	TRBJ2-1	NA	CASSPGLPSYNEQFF	TGTGCCAGCAGTCCGGGACTGCCTTCCTACAATGAGCAGTTCTTC
TRBV2	NA	16	TRBJ2-3	TRBD1	CASRELDREVTDTQYF	TGTGCCAGCAGGGAACTTGACAGGGAAGTGACAGATACGCAGTATTTT
TRBV20-1	NA	11	TRBJ2-7	NA	CSWGQGYEQYF	TGCAGTTGGGGGCAGGGCTACGAGCAGTACTTC
TRBV13	NA	14	TRBJ2-7	TRBD1	CASSSSRTGYEQYF	TGTGCCAGCAGCTCCTCACGGACAGGCTACGAGCAGTACTTC
TRBV29-1	NA	13	TRBJ2-7	NA	CSVLQRGSYEQYF	TGCAGCGTTCTCCAACGGGGCAGCTACGAGCAGTACTTC
TRBV19	NA	15	TRBJ2-2	NA	CASSEGFLNTGELFF	TGTGCCTCCTCCGAAGGCTTTCTGAACACCGGGGAGCTGTTTTTT
TRBV6-6	NA	16	TRBJ2-1	TRBD2	CASSYSIAGPHNEQFF	TGTGCCAGCAGTTACTCGATAGCGGGACCTCACAATGAGCAGTTCTTC
TRBV7-9	NA	15	TRBJ2-3	TRBD2	CASSLGTSGGDTQYF	TGTGCCAGCAGCTTAGGCACTAGCGGCGGGGATACGCAGTATTTT
TRBV27	NA	15	TRBJ2-3	NA	CASSPGVTSTDTQYF	TGTGCCAGCAGTCCAGGGGTTACTAGCACAGATACGCAGTATTTT
TRBV15	once	13	TRBJ2-1	NA	CATSRMGDNEQFF	TGTGCCACCAGCCGGATGGGGGACAATGAGCAGTTCTTC
TRBV28	NA	12	TRBJ2-7	NA	CASSFAGYEQYF	TGTGCCAGCAGTTTTGCAGGCTACGAGCAGTACTTC
TRBV4-3	NA	15	TRBJ1-3	NA	CASSQDPGSGNTIYF	TGCGCCAGCAGCCAAGATCCGGGCTCTGGAAACACCATATATTTT
TRBV10-3	NA	14	TRBJ1-3	NA	CAISGGVDGNTIYF	TGTGCCATCAGTGGGGGGGTGGACGGAAACACCATATATTTT
TRBV7-9	NA	16	TRBJ2-7	TRBD2	CASSDTTGLELYEQYF	TGTGCCAGCAGCGATACGACTGGACTAGAATTATACGAGCAGTACTTC
TRBV6-5	NA	14	TRBJ2-2	NA	CASSPGAWTGELFF	TGTGCCAGCAGTCCGGGGGCGTGGACCGGGGAGCTGTTTTTT
TRBV2	NA	18	TRBJ2-3	TRBD2	CASSAILAGGSSTDTQYF	TGTGCCAGCAGTGCCATCCTAGCGGGGGGCTCTAGCACAGATACGCAGTATTTT
TRBV2	NA	15	TRBJ2-3	TRBD1	CASSDEGQGSDTQYF	TGTGCCAGCAGTGATGAGGGACAGGGGTCAGATACGCAGTATTTT
TRBV29-1	NA	16	TRBJ2-7	TRBD2	CSVLGLTSGSLYEQYF	TGCAGCGTTCTGGGCCTGACTAGCGGGAGTCTCTACGAGCAGTACTTC
TRBV21-1	NA	16	TRBJ1-1	NA	CASSAVSTGMNTEAFF	TGTGCCAGCAGCGCAGTCTCCACAGGGATGAACACTGAAGCTTTCTTT
TRBV7-3	NA	16	TRBJ1-6	TRBD1	CASSQPDRGRDSPLHF	TGTGCCAGCAGCCAACCGGACAGGGGGCGGGATTCACCCCTCCACTTT
TRBV5-6	NA	14	TRBJ1-2	TRBD1	CASSAWDSFYGYTF	TGTGCCAGCAGCGCCTGGGACAGCTTCTATGGCTACACCTTC
TRBV27	NA	13	TRBJ1-5	NA	CASSEEGNQPQHF	TGTGCCAGCAGTGAAGAGGGCAATCAGCCCCAGCATTTT
TRBV2	once	13	TRBJ2-5	NA	CASSTPRQETQYF	TGTGCCAGCAGTACCCCTCGGCAAGAGACCCAGTACTTC
TRBV7-9	NA	14	TRBJ2-5	NA	CASSLVGVEETQYF	TGTGCCAGCAGCTTAGTTGGCGTCGAAGAGACCCAGTACTTC
TRBV7-2	NA	17	TRBJ2-7	NA	CASSLDRTVFSSYEQYF	TGTGCCAGCAGCTTAGATAGGACAGTTTTTAGCTCCTACGAGCAGTACTTC
TRBV9	NA	15	TRBJ2-3	TRBD1	CASSEGQGAGDTQYF	TGTGCCAGCAGCGAGGGACAGGGGGCCGGAGATACGCAGTATTTT
TRBV6-1	once	17	TRBJ2-7	TRBD1	CASSETGGGLALYEQYF	TGTGCCAGCAGTGAAACAGGGGGAGGATTGGCGCTCTACGAGCAGTACTTC